A single sample is the source of the 9 T cell receptor beta chains below, sequenced in a study of blood T cells in healthy people across ages. For the second PCR, which ran for about 6 to 11 cycles, a sample-barcoded 5' primer and a J-beta primer mix were used. MiXCR, applied by TCRdb to the 5' RACE reads, yields one record per CDR3 protein. The sample carries some 320,000 distinct CDR3 sequences, roughly 26% recorded once. Sequenced: blood. These receptors originate from a woman aged 70 to 79 in good health.

V gene TRBV20-1 combines with J gene TRBJ2-5; D possibly matches TRBD1 or TRBD2 (5 bases each). The germline V and J ends were trimmed by 6 bases and 2 bases, with 16 bases remaining between them. Germline CDR1 is DFQATT and CDR2 is SNEGSKA (reference sequence). This CDR3 is 14 amino acids long. Written as DNA, the CDR3 is TGCAGTGCCCGGTCCGTGGGGGTTCAAGAGACCCAGTACTTC. Amino acid sequence: CSARSVGVQETQYF.

The chain is built from TRBV9 and TRBJ2-5; 7 positions agree with TRBD1. With V trimmed by 0 bases and J by 5 bases, 7 bases remained unmatched. The CDR3 contains 15 residues. Germline CDR1 is SGDLS and CDR2 is YYNGEE. CDR3 sequence (DNA): TGTGCCAGCAGCGTAGGTCAGGGGGTATACGAGACCCAGTACTTC. Protein product: CASSVGQGVYETQYF.

This clonotype has just a few counts. The gene calls are TRBV6-6 and TRBJ1-2, with 7 bases aligning to TRBD1. The V gene end was trimmed by 6 bases and the J gene end by 4 bases; junction bases not matched to a gene: 5. Germline assignment: CDR1 MNHNY and CDR2 SVGAGI (reference sequence). This CDR3 is built from 13 residues. The CDR3 here is CASSGRDSYGYTF. DNA for the CDR3: TGTGCCAGCAGCGGCCGGGACAGCTATGGCTACACCTTC.

This clonotype was seen only a few times. The chain has TRBV5-6 and TRBJ1-1; D gene ambiguous. Germline CDR1 reads SGHDT; CDR2 reads YYEEEE. Deletions cut 0 bases from V and 6 bases from J, with 9 bases between. This CDR3 contains 13 residues. CDR3 region: CASSLGRSAEAFF. The CDR3, as DNA: TGTGCCAGCAGCTTGGGTAGGTCCGCTGAAGCTTTCTTT.

This clonotype has a handful of counts. V and J are TRBV10-2 and TRBJ2-5, with 7 bases identical to TRBD1. The CDR3 sequence is 13 residues long. CDR1 is WSHSY, CDR2 SAAADI, per germline. V dropped 7 bases and J dropped 1; count of bases not matched to a gene: 3. CDR3 bases: TGCGCCAGCAACAGACAGGGCCAAGAGACCCAGTACTTC. It yields the protein CASNRQGQETQYF.

This chain joins TRBV28 and TRBJ2-7; possible D gene TRBD2, 6 bases. The CDR3 runs 12 residues. The germline CDR1 and CDR2 sequences are MDHEN and SYDVKM. The CDR3 here is CLSAGTSYEQYF. As DNA, the CDR3 is TGTCTATCGGCGGGAACCTCCTACGAGCAGTACTTC. Full variable domain (outside the CDR3, taken from reference TRBV28 and TRBJ2-7): DVKVTQSSRYLVKRTGEKVFLECVQDMDHENMFWYRQDPGLGLRLIYFSYDVKMKEKGDIPEGYSVSREKKERFSLILESASTNQTSMYLCLSAGTSYEQYFGPGTRLTVT.

On this clonotype itself: A much larger clonotype is one base distant, so this may be a read error. The rearrangement joins TRBV10-3 to TRBJ2-3, with D possibly called TRBD1 or TRBD2 (6 bases each). The ends were cut back, 2 bases at V and 8 bases at J, with 17 bases in the middle. CDR3 length: 15 residues. Germline CDR1 and CDR2: ENHRY and SYGVKD. The CDR3 sequence is CAISERQGMGGTQYF. In DNA form, the CDR3 reads TGTGCCATCAGTGAGAGGCAGGGGATGGGAGGTACGCAGTATTTT.

This chain uses TRBV18 with TRBJ2-5, with D perhaps being TRBD1 or TRBD2 (5 bases each). TRBJ2-7 explains the end of the DNA better; the J call may be wrong. The germline V gene has CDR1 KGHSH and CDR2 LQKENI. This CDR3 contains 15 residues. DNA for the CDR3: TGTGCCAGCTCACCCCCCGGGACCCGAAACTACGAGCAGTACTTC. Translating it yields CASSPPGTRNYEQYF.

This chain joins TRBV27 and TRBJ2-3; possibly TRBD1 or TRBD2 for D (5 bases each). The V end lost 2 bases, the J end lost 2 bases, and 8 bases lay between the germline ends. The germline V gene has CDR1 MNHEY and CDR2 SMNVEV (reference sequence). There are 14 residues in the CDR3. CDR3 bases: TGTGCCAGCAGTTTACTGGGGGTCACAGATACGCAGTATTTT. Amino acids: CASSLLGVTDTQYF.